These T cell receptor beta chains were read from a single sample in a study of cytomegalovirus exposure and HLA in healthy donors. Sequencing used immunoSEQ multiplex PCR; TCRdb keeps in-frame clones, though not all of them. The sample lists roughly 150,000 clones, 76% occurring once. The sequenced sample was PBMCs. Receptors originate from a male donor in good health and CMV-seronegative. CDR3s include the opening cysteine and the closing phenylalanine or tryptophan. The D gene is left open where the match is weak. A clone size is listed for some rows: how often the clone was seen (once, few, many), or a class if it is expanded.

>TRBJ2-5|TRBD2|once|TRBV5-1
TGCGCCAGCAGTTTAGCGGGGCGGCAGGAGACCCAGTACTTC
CASSLAGRQETQYF
>TRBJ2-1|-|-|TRBV7-9
TGTGCCAGCAGCTTTCTAGGTGAGCAGTTCTTC
CASSFLGEQFF
>TRBJ1-1|-|-|TRBV5-1
TGCGCCAGCACCCTCGACACTGAAGCTTTCTTT
CASTLDTEAFF
>TRBJ2-3|TRBD1|-|TRBV5-8
TGTGCCAGCAGCAGCGGACAGGGGAGGTTAACAGATACGCAGTATTTT
CASSSGQGRLTDTQYF
>TRBJ1-4|-|-|TRBV30
TGTGCCTGGAGTGTAAGGTCCCCTAGCCGGGAAAAACTGTTTTTT
CAWSVRSPSREKLFF
>TRBJ1-5|-|few|TRBV27
TGTGCCAGCAGTTTAACAGGTAATCAGCCCCAGCATTTT
CASSLTGNQPQHF
>TRBJ2-7|TRBD1|-|TRBV6-5
TGTGCCAGCAGTTACGATACAGGGGGCTTCGAGCAGTACTTC
CASSYDTGGFEQYF
>TRBJ2-1|-|once|TRBV28
TGTGCCAGCCTCGCGGGCAGCCAAACCTACAATGAGCAGTTCTTC
CASLAGSQTYNEQFF
>TRBJ2-2|-|-|TRBV7-3
TGTGCCAGCAGCCAAGGGGGGGGAACCGGGGAGCTGTTTTTT
CASSQGGGTGELFF
>TRBJ1-5|-|-|TRBV2
TGTGCCAGCAGTCCGGGGTGGCAGGGGAATCAGCCCCAGCATTTT
CASSPGWQGNQPQHF
>TRBJ2-7|-|-|TRBV7-6
TGTGCCAGCGGGAGATTCTCCTATGAGCAGTACTTC
CASGRFSYEQYF
>TRBJ1-3|TRBD1|-|TRBV7-9
TGTGCCAGCAGCCGTGGACAGGGTGGAGGAAACACCATATATTTT
CASSRGQGGGNTIYF
>TRBJ1-5|-|once|TRBV7-9
TGTGCCAGCAGCTTAGTGTCAGGGATCGGCAATCAGCCCCAGCATTTT
CASSLVSGIGNQPQHF
>TRBJ2-1|TRBD2|few|TRBV28
TGTGCCAGCAGACCCCCTAGCGGGGCTTACAATGAGCAGTTCTTC
CASRPPSGAYNEQFF
>TRBJ1-2|-|-|TRBV28
TGTGCCAGCAGTTTAAACAGGGCCTATGGCTACACCTTC
CASSLNRAYGYTF
>TRBJ1-6|-|-|TRBV13
TGTGCCAGCAGCCGGGGGGGCCCCCTCTATAATTCACCCCTCCACTTT
CASSRGGPLYNSPLHF
>TRBJ1-2|TRBD1|-|TRBV7-9
TGTGCCAGCAGCGTGGGACAGGGGGCGCGGGGCTACACCTTC
CASSVGQGARGYTF
>TRBJ2-3|-|-|TRBV28
TGTGCCAGCAGCCCGGCCCTCTCGGGGACAGATACGCAGTATTTT
CASSPALSGTDTQYF
>TRBJ2-1|TRBD2|-|TRBV27
TGTGCCAGCAGCCGCCGCCAGGCGGGAGTCGACAATGAGCAGTTCTTC
CASSRRQAGVDNEQFF
>TRBJ2-1|TRBD2|-|TRBV5-4
TGTGCCAGCAGCTACCCGGGACTAGCCGACAATGAGCAGTTCTTC
CASSYPGLADNEQFF
>TRBJ1-3|-|-|TRBV4-3
TGCGCCAGCAGCCAAGATTTAGGGAGAGGAAACACCATATATTTT
CASSQDLGRGNTIYF
>TRBJ2-5|-|-|TRBV19
TGTGCCACCCGAGGAGGGACAGCAAAAGAGACCCAGTACTTC
CATRGGTAKETQYF
>TRBJ2-2|TRBD1|-|TRBV18
TGTGCCAGCTCCGACAGGGGTCGGGTCACCGGGGAGCTGTTTTTT
CASSDRGRVTGELFF
>TRBJ2-1|-|-|TRBV9
TGTGCCAGCAGCGTAGATTCCAGAAATGAGCAGTTCTTC
CASSVDSRNEQFF
>TRBJ1-5|-|-|TRBV28
TGTGCCAGCAGTTTATTGTGGGCAGGGGCATATCAGCCCCAGCATTTT
CASSLLWAGAYQPQHF
>TRBJ1-1|-|-|TRBV20-1
TGCAGTGCCCTAGCAGCAGCTGAAGCTTTCTTT
CSALAAAEAFF
>TRBJ1-4|-|-|TRBV6-6
TGTGTCAGCAGTTACGGAGAGACAGGACCCAATGAAAAACTGTTTTTT
CVSSYGETGPNEKLFF
>TRBJ2-5|TRBD2|-|TRBV19
TGTGCCAGTAGTTGGAATAGCGGGGTATCGGAGACCCAGTACTTC
CASSWNSGVSETQYF
>TRBJ2-5|TRBD2|-|TRBV11-2
TGTGCCAGCTGTAGGCCGGGGAGGGTTGAGACCCAGTACTTC
CASCRPGRVETQYF
>TRBJ2-3|-|-|TRBV29-1
TGCAGCGCCGGGTCGGGAGGGGGCGCGGGCACAGATACGCAGTATTTT
CSAGSGGGAGTDTQYF
>TRBJ1-1|-|-|TRBV5-1
TGCGCCAGCAGCTACGACAGGCTGAACACTGAAGCTTTCTTT
CASSYDRLNTEAFF
>TRBJ2-5|-|-|TRBV5-4
TGTGCCAGCAGCTCTGGCGGGTACCAAGAGACCCAGTACTTC
CASSSGGYQETQYF
>TRBJ2-7|TRBD1|-|TRBV28
TGTGCCAGCGTACCGGGACAGGCTTCCTACGAGCAGTACTTC
CASVPGQASYEQYF
>TRBJ1-2|-|-|TRBV7-2
TGTGCCAGCAGCTTCCACGGCGGGAGAGGTGATGGCTGCACCTTC
CASSFHGGRGDGCTF
>TRBJ2-7|-|-|TRBV11-3
TGTGCCAGCAGCTTAGGGGCGAGATCCTACGAGCAGTACTTC
CASSLGARSYEQYF
>TRBJ2-6|TRBD1|-|TRBV7-8
TGTGCCAGCAGCCCCTGGGACAGATCCTTCTCTGGGGCCAACGTCCTGACTTTC
CASSPWDRSFSGANVLTF
>TRBJ1-5|-|-|TRBV28
TGTGCCAGCAGTTCGTTCGGAGAAGAGCAGCCCCAGCATTTT
CASSSFGEEQPQHF
>TRBJ2-1|-|-|TRBV30
TGTGCCTGGAGTATATGGGGCGAGCAGTTCTTC
CAWSIWGEQFF
>TRBJ2-1|TRBD2|-|TRBV28
TGTGCCAGCAGCCGTCATACTAGCGGGGCCTACAATGAGCAGTTCTTC
CASSRHTSGAYNEQFF
>TRBJ2-1|TRBD1|-|TRBV7-9
TGTGCCAGCAGCTTAACAGGGGAAAACTACAATGAGCAGTTCTTC
CASSLTGENYNEQFF
>TRBJ2-1|-|-|TRBV5-5
TGTGCCAGTTCGAGCGTACCCACCTACAATGAGCAGTTCTTC
CASSSVPTYNEQFF
>TRBJ2-2|TRBD1|-|TRBV7-2
TGTGCCAGCAGCCCCGTCTGGGGGACAGGGGGCCAGGGCGGGGAGCTGTTTTTT
CASSPVWGTGGQGGELFF
>TRBJ1-1|TRBD1|-|TRBV7-6
TGTGCCAGCAGCTTAGGCGCGACAGGGCGGACTGAAGCTTTCTTT
CASSLGATGRTEAFF
>TRBJ2-7|-|-|TRBV28
TGTGCCAGCAGTTTAGCTCAGGGTTCCCACGAGCAGTACTTC
CASSLAQGSHEQYF
>TRBJ2-1|TRBD1|-|TRBV29-1
TGCAGCGTTGAACTTCGGGACAGGGGCTACAATGAGCAGTTCTTC
CSVELRDRGYNEQFF
>TRBJ2-3|-|-|TRBV30
TGTGCCTGGAGTCCAGATGCATATACGCAGTATTTT
CAWSPDAYTQYF
>TRBJ1-5|-|few|TRBV27
TGTGCCAGCAGTATCTGGGGGGGGCAGTATAGCAATCAGCCCCAGCATTTT
CASSIWGGQYSNQPQHF
>TRBJ2-2|-|-|TRBV6-4
TGTGCCAGCACAGAGGGCCCAAACACCGGGGAGCTGTTTTTT
CASTEGPNTGELFF
>TRBJ2-7|TRBD1|few|TRBV5-4
TGTGCCAGCAGTCGCGGGACAGGGAGTTCCTACGAGCAGTACTTC
CASSRGTGSSYEQYF
>TRBJ1-1|-|-|TRBV28
TGTGCCAGCAGTTCGTCGGTTTTCACTGAAGCTTTCTTT
CASSSSVFTEAFF
>TRBJ2-3|TRBD2|few|TRBV7-9
TGTGCCAGCAGCCCGGGACTAGCGGGGGGGCTGCAGTATTTT
CASSPGLAGGLQYF
>TRBJ2-7|TRBD2|-|TRBV5-4
TGTGCCAGCAGCTTGGCGCTAGCGGGAAGGGCCTCCTACGAGCAGTACTTC
CASSLALAGRASYEQYF
>TRBJ1-1|-|-|TRBV6-1
TGTGCCAGCAGTGAATGGGAGGGCGCGGCAGCTTTCTTT
CASSEWEGAAAFF
>TRBJ2-7|-|-|TRBV2
TGTGCCAGCAGTGAACAGGGTGAATCCTACGAGCAGTACTTC
CASSEQGESYEQYF
>TRBJ2-1|-|-|TRBV7-2
TGTGCCAGCAGACAACAGGGAGAGCAGTTCTTC
CASRQQGEQFF
>TRBJ2-2|-|-|TRBV5-1
TGCGCCAGCAGCTTGGATGGGAGGAGTACCGGGGAGCTGTTTTTT
CASSLDGRSTGELFF
>TRBJ2-7|TRBD2|few|TRBV5-4
TGTGCCAGCAGCTTGAAGGGAGCGGGGGGACTATACGAGCAGTACTTC
CASSLKGAGGLYEQYF
>TRBJ2-7|TRBD2|-|TRBV11-2
TGTGCCAGCAGCAGACCTCCGGGACTAGCGGGGAGATACGAGCAGTACTTC
CASSRPPGLAGRYEQYF
>TRBJ1-6|-|-|TRBV19
TGTGCCAGTAGTATAGCGGGGGAATATAATTCACCCCTCCACTTT
CASSIAGEYNSPLHF
>TRBJ2-7|-|once|TRBV28
TGTGCCATTCAGACGGAGTACGAGCAGTACTTC
CAIQTEYEQYF